This entry features one TCR beta chain sequence. What it binds is not known. This specimen comes from a study of T-cell memory formation after mild COVID-19. Broader study findings: Within pre-infection memory, some responding clones were found, suggesting cross-reactive memory joined.

V shed 6 bases and J shed 3 bases, with 21 bases lying between them. The CDR3 is made up of 17 amino acids. The germline V gene encodes CDR1 SGHRS and CDR2 YFSETQ. TCRdb independently ran MiXCR on the 5' RACE reads; one entry per CDR3 protein. This sample yields hundreds of thousands of distinct CDR3 sequences, of which around 20% are seen a single time; around 12% belongs to the top ten. This sequence was found in an adult woman who had mild COVID-19 (a few samples of this study predate the infection). Cell type and time point are not known. Sample: PBMCs or a T cell subset sorted from them (not recorded which). The chain carries TRBV5-1 and TRBJ2-2; D call uncertain. CDR3 sequence reads: CASTPWLVGVDTGELFF. Here the CDR3 DNA reads TGCGCCAGCACCCCCTGGCTGGTTGGGGTGGACACCGGGGAGCTGTTTTTT.